Sequencing of this TCR beta chain was carried out in a study of control samples from healthy donors and cancer patients. Method: immunoSEQ multiplex PCR; TCRdb's copy keeps in-frame clones and lacks some. In the table there are around 130,000 clones, roughly 90% of which are singletons. The CDR3 is 16 amino acids. V lost 6 bases to trimming and J lost 1 base, with 18 bases between them. The germline gives CDR1 KGHSH, CDR2 LQKENI. What was sequenced was blood. This sequence originates from a man aged 45-65 years in good health. This rearrangement joins TRBV18 to TRBJ1-1, with D maybe TRBD1 (5 bases). The CDR3: CASSPKIMGGNTEAFF. The CDR3, as DNA: TGTGCCAGCTCCCCGAAGATTATGGGGGGGAACACTGAAGCTTTCTTT.